Listed below are T cell receptor beta chains from one sample, sequenced in a study of CD4+ T cells in melanoma. Libraries were prepared by immunoSEQ multiplex PCR; TCRdb keeps only in-frame clonotypes and omits some of them. The repertoire holds around 130,000 clones, over 90% seen once, with less than 2% in the top ten. These receptor sequences come from a human donor with melanoma. CDR3s include the opening cysteine and the closing phenylalanine or tryptophan. D genes are given only for firm matches. Expanded clones are given a class, and other clones once, few, many or no size at all.

TRBJ2-7 | . | TRBV11-2 | TRBD1 | CASSRETGGYEQYF | TGTGCCAGCAGCAGAGAGACAGGGGGTTACGAGCAGTACTTC
TRBJ2-2 | . | TRBV29-1 | TRBD1 | CSVVRQGSLNTGELFF | TGCAGCGTTGTTAGACAGGGATCACTCAACACCGGGGAGCTGTTTTTT
TRBJ2-5 | . | TRBV7-9 | . | CASSLDGARAQYF | TGTGCCAGCAGCTTAGACGGGGCGAGGGCCCAGTACTTC
TRBJ2-3 | . | TRBV18 | . | CASSPPGADTQYF | TGTGCCAGCTCACCACCAGGCGCAGATACGCAGTATTTT
TRBJ1-1 | . | TRBV2 | TRBD1 | CASFQGAGTEAFF | TGTGCCAGCTTCCAGGGGGCCGGCACTGAAGCTTTCTTT
TRBJ2-5 | . | TRBV6-5 | TRBD2 | CASRATSGGETQYF | TGTGCCAGCAGAGCAACTAGCGGGGGAGAGACCCAGTACTTC
TRBJ2-3 | . | TRBV4-2 | TRBD2 | CASSQAPSSGGAGDTQYF | TGTGCCAGCAGCCAAGCTCCGTCTAGCGGGGGGGCGGGGGATACGCAGTATTTT
TRBJ2-7 | . | TRBV2 | TRBD1 | CASSPDRGRAYEQYF | TGTGCCAGCAGTCCCGACAGGGGACGGGCCTACGAGCAGTACTTC
TRBJ1-3 | . | TRBV11-2 | . | CASSLLAGGNTIYF | TGTGCCAGCAGCTTATTGGCGGGTGGAAACACCATATATTTT
TRBJ1-2 | . | TRBV5-4 | . | CASTLGGGFNYGYTF | TGTGCCAGCACCCTGGGGGGGGGATTTAACTATGGCTACACCTTC
TRBJ2-2 | . | TRBV5-1 | TRBD1 | CASSLVGQGVLGELFF | TGCGCCAGCAGCTTGGTGGGACAGGGGGTCCTCGGGGAGCTGTTTTTT
TRBJ2-5 | . | TRBV2 | TRBD2 | CAPSRGDHQYF | TGTGCCCCCTCCCGGGGGGACCACCAGTACTTC
TRBJ2-5 | . | TRBV5-1 | TRBD2 | CASSLITSGMGTQYF | TGCGCCAGCAGCTTGATCACTAGCGGGATGGGGACCCAGTACTTC
TRBJ1-1 | . | TRBV21-1 | . | CASSPAGTEAFF | TGTGCCAGCAGCCCAGCGGGCACTGAAGCTTTCTTT
TRBJ2-3 | . | TRBV7-6 | TRBD2 | CASRLAGGATDTQYF | TGTGCCAGCAGGCTAGCGGGGGGGGCCACAGATACGCAGTATTTT
TRBJ2-3 | . | TRBV7-9 | . | CASSPPGLSTDTQYF | TGTGCCAGCAGCCCCCCCGGGTTAAGCACAGATACGCAGTATTTT
TRBJ2-3 | . | TRBV7-8 | . | CASSGVGPDTQYF | TGTGCCAGCAGCGGCGTGGGGCCAGATACGCAGTATTTT
TRBJ1-1 | . | TRBV19 | TRBD1 | CASRAGRGLSPEAFF | TGTGCCAGCAGAGCGGGCAGGGGGTTGTCTCCTGAAGCTTTCTTT
TRBJ1-1 | . | TRBV29-1 | . | CSVVAAEFAFF | TGCAGCGTTGTGGCGGCAGAGTTTGCTTTCTTT
TRBJ2-7 | . | TRBV5-4 | TRBD1 | CASSFRQGGDEQYF | TGTGCCAGCAGCTTTAGACAGGGTGGCGACGAGCAGTACTTC
TRBJ1-6 | . | TRBV6-1 | TRBD1 | CASSKDRGHSPLHF | TGTGCCAGCAGTAAGGACAGGGGTCATTCACCCCTCCACTTT
TRBJ1-1 | . | TRBV7-9 | . | CASSSGGVTEAFF | TGTGCCAGCAGCTCTGGGGGCGTCACTGAAGCTTTCTTT
TRBJ2-1 | . | TRBV10-2 | TRBD2 | CASLPAGGGNEQFF | TGCGCCAGCCTTCCTGCGGGGGGTGGTAATGAGCAGTTCTTC
TRBJ2-7 | . | TRBV2 | TRBD2 | CASSATSGALQQYF | TGTGCCAGCAGTGCTACTAGCGGGGCTCTCCAGCAGTACTTC
TRBJ1-2 | . | TRBV6-6 | . | CASSYGPRTGYTF | TGTGCCAGCAGTTACGGCCCTCGGACTGGCTACACCTTC
TRBJ1-6 | . | TRBV6-5 | . | CASSYQGPPYNSPLHF | TGTGCCAGCAGTTATCAGGGGCCCCCCTATAATTCACCCCTCCACTTT
TRBJ2-5 | once | TRBV5-1 | . | CASSVLSEEETQYF | TGCGCCAGCAGCGTCCTCTCAGAGGAGGAGACCCAGTACTTC
TRBJ2-5 | . | TRBV5-4 | . | CASSQGGGQTQYF | TGTGCCAGCAGCCAGGGGGGCGGGCAGACCCAGTACTTC
TRBJ1-6 | . | TRBV19 | TRBD1 | CATGDRANSPLHF | TGTGCCACCGGAGACAGGGCGAATTCACCCCTCCACTTT
TRBJ2-5 | once | TRBV7-6 | . | CASSLLVLRSETQYF | TGTGCCAGCAGCTTACTGGTCCTAAGGAGTGAGACCCAGTACTTC
TRBJ1-2 | . | TRBV2 | . | CASRSYWGYTF | TGTGCCAGCAGAAGTTATTGGGGCTACACCTTC
TRBJ2-1 | once | TRBV4-2 | TRBD1 | CASSYDRGTYNEQFF | TGTGCCAGCAGCTACGACAGGGGGACCTACAATGAGCAGTTCTTC
TRBJ2-5 | . | TRBV6-5 | TRBD2 | CASSYSPSGGPETQYF | TGTGCCAGCAGTTACAGTCCTAGCGGGGGGCCGGAGACCCAGTACTTC
TRBJ2-5 | . | TRBV30 | . | CAWSVPASSATQYF | TGTGCCTGGAGTGTACCGGCAAGTTCAGCGACCCAGTACTTC
TRBJ2-5 | . | TRBV5-1 | TRBD2 | CASGPLAGGPETQYF | TGCGCCAGCGGTCCCCTAGCGGGGGGGCCAGAGACCCAGTACTTC
TRBJ1-2 | . | TRBV11-2 | . | CASTIMGARGYTF | TGTGCCAGCACTATTATGGGGGCCCGTGGCTACACCTTC
TRBJ2-5 | . | TRBV5-1 | . | CASKFGAGQETQYF | TGCGCCAGCAAGTTTGGGGCAGGGCAAGAGACCCAGTACTTC
TRBJ1-2 | . | TRBV10-1 | . | CASSEGIEDGYTF | TGCGCCAGCAGTGAAGGGATTGAGGATGGCTACACCTTC
TRBJ2-4 | . | TRBV4-1 | . | CASSAAVAAATKNIQYF | TGCGCCAGCAGCGCCGCCGTGGCCGCAGCTACCAAAAACATTCAGTACTTC
TRBJ2-7 | . | TRBV27 | . | CATGKWGAKNEQYF | TGTGCCACCGGGAAGTGGGGGGCCAAGAACGAGCAGTACTTC